This T cell receptor (beta chain) was captured in a study of shared clonotypes between healthy human individuals. The data were produced by immunoSEQ multiplex PCR, yet TCRdb's version contains in-frame clones alone and is incomplete. The profile shows approximately 2,300,000 clones, 85% to 95% of them singletons. Germline values: CDR1 SGHRS, CDR2 YFSETQ. The V gene lost 1 base and the J gene lost 5 bases, with 10 bases spanning the gap. This CDR3 comprises 15 residues. The material sequenced was naive CD4+ T cells from PBMCs. Documented subset: CD45RA+ positively selected. This chain links TRBV5-1 with TRBJ1-6; no clear D. This TCR derives from a man between 18 and 35 years old in good health. Some clones in this sample may be carry-over from other donors' samples. The CDR3 nucleotides read TGCGCCAGCAGCTTGACCGGAATGGATAATTCACCCCTCCACTTT. Its protein is CASSLTGMDNSPLHF. The full variable domain, with the rest looked up from reference TRBV5-1 and TRBJ1-6, is KAGVTQTPRYLIKTRGQQVTLSCSPISGHRSVSWYQQTPGQGLQFLFEYFSETQRNKGNFPGRFSGRQFSNSRSEMNVSTLELGDSALYLCASSLTGMDNSPLHFGNGTRLTVT.